There are a few counts of the clone carrying this TCR beta chain. The table came from immunoSEQ multiplex PCR; TCRdb's copy has only in-frame clones and leaves some out. The sample includes 30,000 to 40,000 clones, around 82% of them seen just once. The entry originates in a study of blood T cell repertoires in COVID-19. Overall study context: Donors in the United States, Italy and Spain gave samples during acute or convalescent COVID-19.

Germline-derived CDR1 and CDR2 are SNHLY and FYNNEI. V shed 6 bases, J shed 9 bases, and the junction held 5 bases outside the gene matches. This CDR3 has 13 amino acids. Input material: peripheral blood. This receptor was taken from a man aged 45-65 years with acute or convalescent COVID-19. The genes are TRBV2 and TRBJ1-6; 7 nucleotides match TRBD1. The DNA for the CDR3 is TGTGCCAGCAGGACAGGGAATAGTTCACCCCTCCACTTT. Its translation: CASRTGNSSPLHF.